The entry below describes one TCR beta chain. Its target is unknown. All donors came from Russia, were Caucasian and healthy, and spanned ages about 6 to 100. These data are taken from a study of blood T cells in healthy people across ages. Alongside a J-beta primer mix, a sample-barcoded 5' primer served in a second PCR lasting roughly 6 to 12 cycles. A single record per CDR3 protein comes from TCRdb applying MiXCR to the 5' RACE reads. The repertoire holds about 1.8 million distinct CDR3 sequences, around half seen once, with 2.1% in the top ten. From germline, CDR1 is SGHVS and CDR2 FNYEAQ. The CDR3 runs 16 residues. The V segment lost 10 bases and the J segment 3 bases; nucleotides outside the gene matches: 14. Overall study results and limits: Older individuals had lower TCR beta diversity per million T cells (the decline was roughly linear). The diversity estimates, figures obtained from one million T cells, were considered underestimates.

This rearrangement joins TRBV7-6 to TRBJ2-7; 11 bases line up with TRBD1. The origin of this receptor is a woman aged 40 to 55 in good health. What was sequenced was blood. The CDR3 region is CATSGGGTGGIYEQYF. The CDR3, as DNA: TGTGCCACCTCAGGGGGCGGGACAGGGGGTATCTACGAGCAGTACTTC.